Shown below are 24 T cell receptor beta chains from a single sample sequenced in a study of blood T cell repertoires in COVID-19. Clones were sequenced by immunoSEQ multiplex PCR, and TCRdb holds only the in-frame ones, with some missing. Of over 200,000 clones listed, 85% to 90% are singletons. Input material: PBMCs or T cells enriched from blood (not recorded which). These receptors all stem from a woman aged 30 to 39 with acute COVID-19.

The chain links TRBV7-2 to TRBJ1-2, with 9 positions matching TRBD1. V trimming: 3 bases; J trimming: 5 bases; junction bases outside the gene matches: 4. This CDR3 spans 14 amino acids. Germline values: CDR1 SGHTA, CDR2 FQGNSA. The CDR3 sequence is CASSFDRGRYGYTF. The CDR3 region has the DNA TGTGCCAGCAGCTTCGACAGGGGGAGGTATGGCTACACCTTC.

The chain carries TRBV9 and TRBJ1-5; D is uncertain. The germline CDR1 and CDR2 sequences are SGDLS and YYNGEE. The CDR3 sequence is 14 residues long. Trimming pared 0 bases from V and 6 bases from J, leaving 10 bases between. The CDR3: CASSVDLGSQPQHF. In nucleotides, the CDR3 is TGTGCCAGCAGCGTAGACCTAGGCAGTCAGCCCCAGCATTTT.

CDR3 protein: CASKQRTPGQTNEKLFF. The CDR3 coding sequence is TGTGCCAGCAAACAAAGGACTCCGGGACAGACTAATGAAAAACTGTTTTTT. The chain couples TRBV2 to TRBJ1-4, with TRBD1 matching 7 bases. Germline-derived CDR1 and CDR2 are SNHLY and FYNNEI. The CDR3 sequence is 17 residues long. The J segment lost 2 bases and the V segment lost 7 bases, leaving 13 bases of the junction unmatched.

The V gene is TRBV5-1, the J gene TRBJ2-5, with D perhaps matching TRBD2 (6 bases). Trimming took off 4 bases at V and 1 base at J, with 11 bases between the two ends. CDR3 length: 14 residues. Looked up from germline, CDR1 is SGHRS and CDR2 is YFSETQ. Written as DNA, the CDR3 is TGCGCCAGCAGCCTTTCGGGGGTCCAAGAGACCCAGTACTTC. It codes for CASSLSGVQETQYF.

This clone showed up just once. DNA of the CDR3: TGTGCCAGCAGTATCAGAACAGGGTACTTTTCACCCCTCCACTTT. Protein: CASSIRTGYFSPLHF. The chain links TRBV27 to TRBJ1-6, with D possibly being TRBD1 (6 bases). This CDR3 contains 15 residues. CDR1 is MNHEY, CDR2 SMNVEV, per germline (reference sequence). V was pared by 5 bases and J by 9 bases, with 17 bases between.

The chain recombines TRBV14 with TRBJ1-4; a possible D gene is TRBD1 (5 bases). The ends were cut back, 4 bases at V and 7 bases at J, with 13 bases in the middle. There are 14 residues in the CDR3. Germline V CDR1 and CDR2: SGHDN, FVKESK. CDR3 amino acids: CASSPVEGVEKLFF. In nucleotides, the CDR3 is TGTGCCAGCAGCCCTGTGGAAGGGGTTGAAAAACTGTTTTTT.

The chain joins TRBV2 to TRBJ2-1; 7 bases align to TRBD2. The CDR3 spans 17 residues. Losses at the gene ends were 6 bases for V and 0 bases for J; bases not matched to a gene: 11. The germline gives CDR1 SNHLY, CDR2 FYNNEI. Here the CDR3 reads CASSDASGVSSYNEQFF. The CDR3 region has the DNA TGTGCCAGCAGCGATGCCAGCGGGGTTAGCTCCTACAATGAGCAGTTCTTC.

CDR3 residues: CASSPNLPGQGGNTIYF. CDR3 sequence (DNA): TGCGCCAGCAGCCCTAACCTACCGGGACAGGGAGGAAACACCATATATTTT. This chain links TRBV4-3 with TRBJ1-3, with 9 nucleotides matching TRBD1. The V segment lost 4 bases and the J segment 4 bases; nucleotides outside the gene matches: 11. Germline-derived CDR1 and CDR2 are LGHNA and YSLEER. The CDR3 extends over 17 amino acids.

This clone was counted between two and nine times. The gene calls are TRBV5-6 and TRBJ1-2, with D tentatively TRBD1 (5 bases). CDR1 SGHDT and CDR2 YYEEEE come from the germline V gene. CDR3 length equals 13 residues. V gave up 3 bases and J gave up 4 bases, with 10 bases separating them. Written as DNA, the CDR3 is TGTGCCAGCAGCTCAGGGCAACTCTATGGCTACACCTTC. The encoded protein is CASSSGQLYGYTF.

This rearrangement joins TRBV10-3 to TRBJ2-5, with TRBD2 matching 9 bases. The DNA end is a closer match to TRBJ2-7, so the J assignment may be wrong. CDR3 size: 16 residues. Germline CDR1 and CDR2: ENHRY and SYGVKD. CDR3 loop: CAISERLAGTTYEQYF. As DNA, the CDR3 is TGTGCCATCAGTGAGAGGCTAGCGGGGACCACCTACGAGCAGTACTTC.

The J gene is TRBJ2-7, the V gene TRBV9; possible D gene TRBD2, 5 bases. V lost 0 bases to trimming and J lost 1 base, with 14 bases between them. CDR3 length: 16 amino acids. CDR1 is SGDLS and CDR2 is YYNGEE in the germline V gene. The CDR3 sequence is CASSVVEDGGSYEQYF. Here the CDR3 DNA reads TGTGCCAGCAGCGTAGTAGAGGACGGAGGATCCTACGAGCAGTACTTC.

Here the CDR3 reads CASSDSGGYTGELFF. The CDR3 bases are TGCGCCAGCAGCGATAGCGGGGGGTACACCGGGGAGCTGTTTTTT. The chain employs TRBV5-1 and TRBJ2-2; 10 bases are a match to TRBD2. The V and J ends lost 4 bases and 3 bases, in that order; junction bases with no gene match: 3. Germline V gives CDR1 SGHRS, CDR2 YFSETQ. The CDR3 totals 15 residues.

The chain is built from TRBV10-3 and TRBJ1-4, with D unresolved. CDR1 is ENHRY, CDR2 SYGVKD, per germline. The CDR3 has 15 amino acids. V was shortened by 2 bases and J by 6 bases, with 13 bases between the two germline ends. The CDR3 nucleotides are TGTGCCATCAGTGAGGGGAACACAGCGGATGAAAAACTGTTTTTT. It is translated as CAISEGNTADEKLFF.

This clone has just a few counts. The genes are TRBV6-2 or TRBV6-3 and TRBJ2-7; 7 bases fit TRBD2. V was pared by 0 bases and J by 6 bases, with 17 bases of the junction left unmatched. Germline V gene lookup returns CDR1 MNHEY and CDR2 SVGEGT. This CDR3 comprises 18 residues. The CDR3: CASSYSIKSSPGGLEQYF. In DNA form, the CDR3 reads TGTGCCAGCAGTTACTCGATAAAATCGAGTCCGGGAGGTCTCGAGCAGTACTTC.

The rearrangement links TRBV5-8 to TRBJ2-3; tentative D call: TRBD1 (6 bases). The CDR3 has 14 residues. V lost 4 bases and J lost 2, with 11 bases in between. Germline V gene sequence: CDR1 SGHTS, CDR2 YDEGEE. The CDR3 sequence is CASSKGHATDTQYF. The CDR3 DNA reads as TGTGCCAGCAGCAAGGGACATGCCACAGATACGCAGTATTTT.

The V call is TRBV30, the J call TRBJ2-3; possibly TRBD2 for D (5 bases). Germline V CDR1 and CDR2: GTSNPN, SVGIG (reference sequence). Trimming removed 0 bases at V and 2 bases at J, with 12 bases between. The CDR3 consists of 15 residues. CDR3 region: CAWSVFGLHTDTQYF. The CDR3 nucleotides read TGTGCCTGGAGTGTATTCGGACTCCACACAGATACGCAGTATTTT. The whole variable domain, filled in from reference TRBV30 and TRBJ2-3, reads SQTIHQWPATLVQPVGSPLSLECTVEGTSNPNLYWYRQAAGRGLQLLFYSVGIGQISSEVPQNLSASRPQDRQFILSSKKLLLSDSGFYLCAWSVFGLHTDTQYFGPGTRLTVL.

V and J are TRBV4-2 and TRBJ1-1; D is uncertain. V was trimmed by 1 base and J by 5 bases, leaving 11 bases between them. The V gene's germline CDR1 is LGHNA and CDR2 YNFKEQ. The CDR3 sequence is 14 residues long. The CDR3 loop is CASSQAQENTEAFF. CDR3 nucleotide sequence: TGTGCCAGCAGCCAAGCGCAAGAGAATACTGAAGCTTTCTTT.

This sequence joins TRBV7-9 and TRBJ2-1; 8 positions agree with TRBD1. V lost 5 bases and J lost 4; bases outside the gene matches: 13. The CDR3 consists of 17 residues. Germline CDR1 SEHNR, CDR2 FQNEAQ (reference sequence). The CDR3 is CASSPLVEDRAYNEQFF. The CDR3 nucleotides read TGTGCCAGCAGCCCCCTTGTTGAGGACAGGGCTTACAATGAGCAGTTCTTC.

V is TRBV4-1 and J is TRBJ2-7, with D perhaps TRBD2 (6 bases). The V end was cut by 4 bases, the J end by 2 bases, with 15 bases between. The CDR3 loop spans 15 amino acids. Germline lookup yields CDR1 MGHRA and CDR2 YSYEKL. The CDR3 sequence: CASSPLPGETYEQYF. CDR3 nucleotide sequence: TGCGCCAGCAGCCCCCTGCCGGGGGAGACCTACGAGCAGTACTTC.

In DNA form, the CDR3 reads TGTGCCAGCAGCCCCGCGATCGGGGAGCTGTTTTTT. Its protein is CASSPAIGELFF. The rearrangement joins TRBV7-9 to TRBJ2-2; D remains unclear. Germline lookup yields CDR1 SEHNR and CDR2 FQNEAQ (reference sequence). The V gene lost 5 bases and the J gene lost 7 bases, with 8 bases spanning the gap. This CDR3 is built from 12 residues.

The table lists this clone with a few counts. The chain links TRBV4-2 to TRBJ1-3; D gene unclear. From germline, CDR1 is LGHNA and CDR2 YNFKEQ. Trimming stripped 4 bases from V and 2 bases from J, with 12 bases between. There are 15 residues in the CDR3. The CDR3 loop is CASSLASAAGNTIYF. The CDR3 nucleotides are TGTGCCAGCAGCCTCGCTAGCGCGGCTGGAAACACCATATATTTT.

The chain combines TRBV7-3 with TRBJ2-2; the match to TRBD2 covers 12 bases. With V trimmed by 0 bases and J by 7 bases, 9 bases remained unmatched. CDR3 length: 18 amino acids. From germline, CDR1 is SGHTA and CDR2 FQGTGA. The CDR3 region is CASSLTSGLAGLGGELFF. CDR3 sequence (DNA): TGTGCCAGCAGCTTAACGTCAGGACTAGCGGGGTTAGGCGGGGAGCTGTTTTTT. The full variable domain, completed using reference TRBV7-3 and TRBJ2-2, is GAGVSQTPSNKVTEKGKYVELRCDPISGHTALYWYRQSLGQGPEFLIYFQGTGAADDSGLPNDRFFAVRPEGSVSTLKIQRTERGDSAVYLCASSLTSGLAGLGGELFFGEGSRLTVL.

The chain couples TRBV5-6 to TRBJ1-3; D is possibly TRBD1 (5 bases). Per germline, CDR1 SGHDT and CDR2 YYEEEE. The CDR3 contains 15 residues. V dropped 4 bases and J dropped 4 bases, with 15 bases sitting between them. The CDR3 nucleotides read TGTGCCAGCAGCCTCAGCAGGGCCCGCGGAAACACCATATATTTT. Its translation: CASSLSRARGNTIYF.

The chain is built from TRBV4-3 and TRBJ2-5; perhaps TRBD1 as D (6 bases). The CDR3 has 15 amino acids. Germline loops: CDR1 LGHNA, CDR2 YSLEER. Trimming shortened V by 2 bases and J by 2 bases, and 12 bases separated the two germline ends. The DNA for the CDR3 is TGCGCCAGCAGCCAAAAGGGACAAGTACAAGAGACCCAGTACTTC. Protein sequence: CASSQKGQVQETQYF.